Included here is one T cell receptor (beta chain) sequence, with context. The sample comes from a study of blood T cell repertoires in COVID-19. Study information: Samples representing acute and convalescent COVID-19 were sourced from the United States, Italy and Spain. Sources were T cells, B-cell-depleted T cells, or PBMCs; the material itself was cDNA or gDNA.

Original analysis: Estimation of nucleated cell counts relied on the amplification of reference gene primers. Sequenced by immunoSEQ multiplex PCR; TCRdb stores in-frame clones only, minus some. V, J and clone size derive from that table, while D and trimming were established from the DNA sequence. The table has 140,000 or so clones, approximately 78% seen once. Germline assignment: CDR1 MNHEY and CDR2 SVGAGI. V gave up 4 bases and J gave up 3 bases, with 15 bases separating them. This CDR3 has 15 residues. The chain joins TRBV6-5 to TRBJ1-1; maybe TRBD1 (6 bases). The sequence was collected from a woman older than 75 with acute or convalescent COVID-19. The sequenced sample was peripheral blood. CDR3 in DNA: TGTGCCAGCAGTTTCAACAGGGAGATGGACACTGAAGCTTTCTTT. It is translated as CASSFNREMDTEAFF.